The clone carrying this T cell receptor (beta chain) was recorded a few times. This entry is derived from a study of blood T cell repertoires in COVID-19. The CDR3 spans 14 residues. Trimming removed 6 bases from V and 5 bases from J, with 16 bases in between. Germline CDR1 MDHEN, CDR2 SYDVKM. Only in-frame clones appear in the TCRdb table, and some are missing; sequencing was by immunoSEQ multiplex PCR. The data hold about 320,000 clones, with just over 85% observed a single time. The receptor was derived from a woman younger than 35 who had recovered from COVID-19. The chain recombines TRBV28 with TRBJ2-5; D call uncertain. Sequenced: PBMCs or T cells enriched from blood (not recorded which). The CDR3 region is CASSGSGFRETQYF. DNA of the CDR3: TGTGCCAGCAGCGGATCAGGATTCAGGGAGACCCAGTACTTC.